This T cell receptor beta chain appears in the sequencing data of a study of T cells in Graves' hyperthyroidism and ophthalmopathy (dated by TCRdb to the late 2010s). The study in broad terms: Peripheral blood was collected at initial diagnosis, before any treatment. A discovery cohort of roughly 100 patients, roughly 40 with Graves' ophthalmopathy and 55 to 60 with stable Graves' hyperthyroidism, was used to find distinguishing TCR V-J signatures. An independent validation cohort of around 19 hyperthyroidism patients and 17 patients who later progressed to ophthalmopathy tested prospective prediction of ophthalmopathy. The 85 to 100 discovery patients were randomly split 7:3 into training and test sets. In roughly six Graves' hyperthyroidism patients, the study also compared T-cell repertoires from thyroid tissue with T-cell repertoires from blood. Following sampling, methimazole starting at 30 mg daily was given to hyperthyroidism patients, and high-dose intravenous methylprednisolone was given to ophthalmopathy patients. According to the paper, TCR Vbeta CDR3 sequencing was carried out on more than 120 peripheral blood samples, which came from approximately 41 ophthalmopathy, 75 or so hyperthyroidism and some 17 progressor patients. What the research found in general, with its limitations: No statistical method was used to set the sample size in advance, and investigators knew the group allocation. Blood samples also contained most of the expanded thyroid clonotypes (frequency above 0.001), which suggests that blood repertoires may reflect thyroid immune responses. In validation, the model predicted progression to ophthalmopathy a median of about 5.9 months before onset, with roughly 70% sensitivity and roughly 72% specificity. Ophthalmopathy was separated from stable hyperthyroidism by a 13 V-J signature model, with over 85% sensitivity and about 84% specificity obtained in cross-validation and 80%/75% obtained in testing.

TCR beta CDR3 regions were amplified from RNA transcripts. A first-round RT-PCR of the TCR CDR3 used the HTBI primer set with the Qiagen OneStep RT-PCR kit. Libraries were constructed in a second round of multiplex PCR, after which size selection and purification were performed. Libraries were sequenced paired-end with 100 bp reads on an Illumina HiSeq2000. The authors' analysis ran thus. Raw data were processed with SOAPnuke, discarding reads with adapters, uncalled bases, mean Phred below 15, or no exact constant-primer or identifier match. High-quality paired reads were merged with COPE v1.2.5, and unique nucleotide sequences were defined as clonotypes. MiTCR v1.1 was used to align the clonotypes against IMGT TRBV, TRBD and TRBJ reference segments. The analysis included only V-J combinations with a frequency above 0.0001, which together covered 99.2% of the repertoires. The TCS score was defined as F50 (clonal expansion) divided by E x V (chaos), with BLOSUM62-based TCRdist calculated between CDR3 peptides within each V-J. Welch's t-statistics and random forest reduced roughly 530 V-J features to 13, which were used in a naive Bayes classifier (R e1071). The similarity between thyroid and blood repertoires was quantified using the Morisita-Horn index. TCRdb took the public reads, trimmed them with fastp at Q25, ran MiXCR for clone calling and kept in-frame beta chains. Every entry covers one CDR3 protein and lists the most common genes and DNA from its rows. TCRdb, not the original authors, processed these V and J calls. The sample has roughly 800,000 distinct CDR3 sequences on record, 35% to 45% of them singletons. Of the sample, about 8.9% falls within the top ten clones.

For this clonotype: What antigen it recognizes has not been identified. Within one base of it there is no much larger clone, and no base qualities were kept.

The V end gives up 10 bases and the J end 5 bases, leaving 3 bases in the junction not matched to a gene. The CDR3 starts with the cysteine, ends with the phenylalanine, and has 13 residues. The kept DNA is CDR3 alone, 39 bases in frame from the first base. CDR1 and CDR2 (ENHRY, SYGVKD) derive from the germline V gene. Stable Graves' hyperthyroidism was defined as no progression to ophthalmopathy during 18 months of follow-up. Hyperthyroidism patients were aged 18 to 65 years and newly diagnosed, with disease duration of less than 2 months. The study excluded patients with uncontrolled infections, other autoimmune diseases, pregnancy or lactation. Diagnoses relied on clinical symptoms, serum thyroxine and TRAb, thyroid ultrasound and orbital computed tomography. Ficoll-Paque density gradient centrifugation was used to isolate PBMCs from 8.5 to 10 ml of fresh peripheral blood. Total RNA was extracted with Trizol reagent, and quality was checked on an Agilent 2100 Bioanalyzer.

The sequence links TRBV10-3 to TRBJ1-4, with 11 bases in between that match TRBD1. This receptor was taken from a man aged 18 to 35 with Graves' hyperthyroidism. The sequenced sample consisted of blood. CDR3 protein: CATGDRGNEKLFF. In nucleotides, the sequence is TGTGCCACCGGGGACAGGGGGAATGAAAAACTGTTTTTT.